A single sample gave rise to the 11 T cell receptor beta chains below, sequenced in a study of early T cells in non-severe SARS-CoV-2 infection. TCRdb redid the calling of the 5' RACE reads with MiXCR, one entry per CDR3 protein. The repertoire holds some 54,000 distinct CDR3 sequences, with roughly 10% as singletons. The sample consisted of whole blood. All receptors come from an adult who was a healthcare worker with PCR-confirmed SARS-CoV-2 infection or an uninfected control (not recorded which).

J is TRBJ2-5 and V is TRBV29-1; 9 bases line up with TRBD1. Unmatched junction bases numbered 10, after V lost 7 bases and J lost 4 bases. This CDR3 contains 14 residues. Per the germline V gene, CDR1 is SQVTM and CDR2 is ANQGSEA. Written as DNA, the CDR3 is TGCAGCGCCTCGGGACAGGGATATGGAGAGACCCAGTACTTC. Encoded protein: CSASGQGYGETQYF.

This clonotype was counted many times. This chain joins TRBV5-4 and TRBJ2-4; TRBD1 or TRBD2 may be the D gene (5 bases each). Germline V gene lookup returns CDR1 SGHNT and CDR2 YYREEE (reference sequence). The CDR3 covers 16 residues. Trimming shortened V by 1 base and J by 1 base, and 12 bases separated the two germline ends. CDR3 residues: CASSLFGGTAKNIQYF. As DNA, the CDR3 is TGTGCCAGCAGCTTGTTTGGGGGTACGGCCAAAAACATTCAGTACTTC.

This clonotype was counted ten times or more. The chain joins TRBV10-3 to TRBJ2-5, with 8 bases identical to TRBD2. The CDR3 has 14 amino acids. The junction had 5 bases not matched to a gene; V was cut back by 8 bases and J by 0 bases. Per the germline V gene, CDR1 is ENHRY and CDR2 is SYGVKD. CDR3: CAIQRAGDQETQYF. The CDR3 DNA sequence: TGTGCCATCCAGAGAGCGGGAGACCAAGAGACCCAGTACTTC.

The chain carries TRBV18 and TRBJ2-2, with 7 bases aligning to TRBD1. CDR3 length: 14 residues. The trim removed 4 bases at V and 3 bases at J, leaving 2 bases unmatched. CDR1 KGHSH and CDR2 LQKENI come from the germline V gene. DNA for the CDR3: TGTGCCAGCTCACAAGGGGGCTACACCGGGGAGCTGTTTTTT. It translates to CASSQGGYTGELFF.

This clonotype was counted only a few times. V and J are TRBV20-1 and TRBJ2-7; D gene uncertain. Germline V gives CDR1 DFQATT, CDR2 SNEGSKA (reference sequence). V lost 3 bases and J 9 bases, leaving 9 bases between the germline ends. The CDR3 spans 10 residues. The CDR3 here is CSASARGQYF. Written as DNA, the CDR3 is TGCAGTGCTAGCGCTCGTGGGCAGTACTTC.

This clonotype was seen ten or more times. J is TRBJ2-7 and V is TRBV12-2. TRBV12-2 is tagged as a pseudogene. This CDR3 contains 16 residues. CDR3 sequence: CASRMTMKSVPYEQYF. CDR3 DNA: TGTGCAAGTCGCATGACGATGAAGTCGGTACCCTACGAGCAGTACTTC.

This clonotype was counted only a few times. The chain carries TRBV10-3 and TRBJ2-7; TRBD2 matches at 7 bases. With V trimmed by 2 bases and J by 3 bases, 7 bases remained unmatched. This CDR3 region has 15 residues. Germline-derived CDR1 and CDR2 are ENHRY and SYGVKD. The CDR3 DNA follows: TGTGCCATCAGTGAGGGAGTAGCGGGTAACTACGAGCAGTACTTC. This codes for CAISEGVAGNYEQYF.

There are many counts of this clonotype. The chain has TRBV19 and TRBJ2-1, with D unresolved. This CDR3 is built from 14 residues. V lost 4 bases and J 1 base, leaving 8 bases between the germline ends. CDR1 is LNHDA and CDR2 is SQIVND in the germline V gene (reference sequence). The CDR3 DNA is TGTGCCAGTAGTACACGACATTCCTACAATGAGCAGTTCTTC. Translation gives CASSTRHSYNEQFF.

CDR3 coding DNA: TGTGCCACCCGAAGAGGGAACACCGGGGAGCTGTTTTTT. This translates into CATRRGNTGELFF. V usage is TRBV24-1 and J usage is TRBJ2-2; D not resolved. CDR1 is KGHDR, CDR2 SFDVKD, per germline. Trimming took off 9 bases at V and 1 base at J, with 8 bases between the two ends. The CDR3 extends over 13 amino acids.

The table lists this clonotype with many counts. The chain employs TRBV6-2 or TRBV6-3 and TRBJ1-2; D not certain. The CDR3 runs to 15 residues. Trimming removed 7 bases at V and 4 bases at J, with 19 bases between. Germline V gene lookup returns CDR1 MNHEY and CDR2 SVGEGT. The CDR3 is CASNIGSTVVYGYTF. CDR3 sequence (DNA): TGTGCCAGCAACATAGGATCAACAGTCGTCTATGGCTACACCTTC.

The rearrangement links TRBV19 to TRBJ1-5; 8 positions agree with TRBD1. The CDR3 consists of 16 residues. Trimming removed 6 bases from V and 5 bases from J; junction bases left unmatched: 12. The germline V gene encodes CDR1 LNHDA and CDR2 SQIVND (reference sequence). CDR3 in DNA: TGTGCCAGTAGATGGGGACAGGCATCGTCCCATCAGCCCCAGCATTTT. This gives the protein CASRWGQASSHQPQHF.